The 16 T cell receptor beta chains reported below all come from one sample, sequenced in a study of low-dose radiotherapy and immunotherapy resistance in tumors. As to time point: after trial treatment. Treatment indicated: LDRT plus nivolumab, ipilimumab, low-dose cyclophosphamide and aspirin (RACIN trial). Alpha and beta chains were covered, as first-strand cDNA relied on TRAV- and TRBV-specific primers. Amplification of TCRs used a constant-region primer and V-primer adapter for 15 to 25 PCR cycles. TCRdb called the reads again in MiXCR, with one record for every CDR3 protein. This table has under 90,000 distinct CDR3 sequences, around 17% appearing once. This material consisted of PBMCs, taken after low-dose radiotherapy plus immunotherapy. These receptors all come from a male donor with prostate cancer.

The genes are TRBV5-4 and TRBJ2-2; 9 nucleotides agree with TRBD1. V gave up 4 bases and J gave up 4 bases; unmatched junction bases: 8. Germline assignment: CDR1 SGHNT and CDR2 YYREEE (reference sequence). The CDR3 length is 16 residues. CDR3 region: CASSPWTGEVTGELFF. The CDR3 DNA reads as TGTGCCAGCAGCCCCTGGACAGGGGAAGTCACCGGGGAGCTGTTTTTT.

The chain carries TRBV5-6 and TRBJ2-1; 9 nucleotides align to TRBD2. After removal of 5 bases from V and 4 bases from J, the junction contained 13 bases not matched to a gene. The CDR3 extends over 17 amino acids. Germline V lookup: CDR1 SGHDT, CDR2 YYEEEE. The DNA for the CDR3 is TGTGCCAGCAGAGCGGGACTAGCTACGGGAAGGTACAATGAGCAGTTCTTC. Translation: CASRAGLATGRYNEQFF.

This clonotype was observed many times. CDR3 protein: CSAPRTGEETQYF. The CDR3 DNA follows: TGCAGTGCTCCGCGAACAGGGGAAGAGACCCAGTACTTC. The chain recombines TRBV20-1 with TRBJ2-5, with TRBD1 matching over 7 bases. The V segment lost 5 bases and the J segment 3 bases; nucleotides outside the gene matches: 6. Germline V gene data show CDR1 as DFQATT and CDR2 as SNEGSKA (reference sequence). The CDR3 is made up of 13 amino acids.

This clonotype was seen ten or more times. The rearrangement joins TRBV5-4 to TRBJ1-5, with D unresolved. CDR1 and CDR2 from the germline V gene are SGHNT and YYREEE (reference sequence). The CDR3 is 14 residues long. The V end was cut by 4 bases, the J end by 2 bases, with 10 bases between. DNA of the CDR3: TGTGCCAGCAGCAGAGGAGGAGGCAATCAGCCCCAGCATTTT. Amino acid sequence: CASSRGGGNQPQHF.

This clonotype was counted only a few times. The V gene is TRBV10-3, the J gene TRBJ2-1, with 13 bases lining up with TRBD2. From germline, CDR1 is ENHRY and CDR2 SYGVKD. With 7 bases clipped from V and 0 bases from J, the junction kept 3 bases outside the gene matches. This CDR3 spans 16 amino acids. The CDR3 loop is CAITRTSGSSYNEQFF. The CDR3 DNA follows: TGTGCCATCACCCGGACTAGCGGGAGCTCCTACAATGAGCAGTTCTTC.

This clonotype appeared many times. The chain links TRBV7-9 to TRBJ2-3, with D unresolved. V was trimmed by 2 bases and J by 6 bases, leaving 12 bases between them. Germline-derived CDR1 and CDR2 are SEHNR and FQNEAQ (reference sequence). The CDR3 contains 14 residues. CDR3 protein: CASSLSVGTDTQYF. DNA for the CDR3: TGTGCCAGCAGCTTAAGTGTAGGTACGGATACGCAGTATTTT. Together with reference TRBV7-9 and TRBJ2-3, the CDR3 gives the full variable domain: DTGVSQNPRHKITKRGQNVTFRCDPISEHNRLYWYRQTLGQGPEFLTYFQNEAQLEKSRLLSDRFSAERPKGSFSTLEIQRTEQGDSAMYLCASSLSVGTDTQYFGPGTRLTVL.

This clonotype occurred many times. The rearrangement uses TRBV7-8 and TRBJ2-2, with D maybe TRBD2 (6 bases). V was shortened by 2 bases and J by 1 base, with 8 bases between the two germline ends. The germline CDR1 and CDR2 sequences are SGHVS and FQNEAQ. The CDR3 covers 15 residues. The CDR3 DNA reads TGTGCCAGCAGCTTAAGGAGGGGGAACACCGGGGAGCTGTTTTTT. Its translation: CASSLRRGNTGELFF.

At least ten counts were recorded for this clonotype. This chain joins TRBV5-1 and TRBJ2-1, with TRBD1 matching over 11 bases. This CDR3 has 15 amino acids. V trimming: 4 bases; J trimming: 2 bases; junction bases outside the gene matches: 2. The V gene's germline CDR1 is SGHRS and CDR2 YFSETQ. CDR3 protein: CASSGGQGAYNEQFF. CDR3 in DNA: TGCGCCAGCAGCGGGGGACAGGGGGCCTACAATGAGCAGTTCTTC.

In this sample, this clonotype turned up many times. The V call is TRBV2, the J call TRBJ2-2; 7 nucleotides agree with TRBD1. Trimming took 5 bases from V and 7 from J; bases not matched to a gene: 10. Germline V gene lookup returns CDR1 SNHLY and CDR2 FYNNEI. The CDR3 contains 15 residues. The CDR3 spells CASSSNRGLNGELFF. CDR3 in DNA: TGTGCCAGCAGTTCAAACAGGGGTCTAAACGGGGAGCTGTTTTTT.

The chain uses TRBV6-2 or TRBV6-3 and TRBJ2-7; 8 bases align to TRBD2. The CDR3 covers 14 residues. V was pared by 5 bases and J by 5 bases, with 8 bases of the junction left unmatched. Germline V gives CDR1 MNHEY, CDR2 SVGEGT. The CDR3 region has the DNA TGTGCCAGCAGTCCTACGGGAGGGCCACACGAGCAGTACTTC. This translates into CASSPTGGPHEQYF.

This clonotype was detected many times. J is TRBJ2-1 and V is TRBV14, with TRBD1 identical over 9 bases. Trimming at V came to 4 bases and at J to 5 bases, leaving 6 bases not matched to a gene. Germline CDR1 and CDR2: SGHDN and FVKESK. CDR3 length: 15 amino acids. Here the CDR3 DNA reads TGTGCCAGCAGCCTCCTGGGACAGGGCAACAATGAGCAGTTCTTC. It encodes CASSLLGQGNNEQFF.

This clonotype was picked up many times. The chain carries TRBV13 and TRBJ2-7; 8 bases map to TRBD1. The CDR3 totals 15 residues. The V and J ends lost 5 bases and 6 bases, in that order; junction bases with no gene match: 12. Germline CDR1 reads PRHDT; CDR2 reads FYEKMQ (reference sequence). The CDR3 sequence: CASSPRHGQGSEQYF. The DNA of the CDR3 is TGTGCCAGCAGCCCGCGTCACGGACAGGGCTCCGAGCAGTACTTC.

About this clonotype itself: A single base is all that separates this from a far larger clone, so a read error is likely. The CDR3 region is CATEDRGRYNEQYF. The CDR3 coding sequence is TGTGCCACCGAGGACAGGGGCCGTTACAATGAGCAGTACTTC. V usage is TRBV6-1 and J usage is TRBJ2-7; 9 bases align to TRBD1. Looked up from germline, CDR1 is MNHNS and CDR2 is SASEGT. V was pared by 10 bases and J by 7 bases, with 14 bases of the junction left unmatched. The CDR3 consists of 14 residues.

The table lists this clonotype with many counts. CDR3 DNA: TGTGCCGGTCCAGGTCCTGGGGGGACCCAAGAGACCCAGTACTTC. This encodes CAGPGPGGTQETQYF. The chain is built from TRBV21-1 and TRBJ2-5; TRBD1, as called in the table, went unchecked against the DNA. TRBV21-1 is labeled a pseudogene. The CDR3 covers 15 residues.

This clonotype was seen ten or more times. The chain joins TRBV18 to TRBJ2-5, with D maybe TRBD2 (5 bases). Trimming removed 3 bases from V and 9 bases from J, with 20 bases in between. The CDR3 is 15 amino acids. The germline V gene has CDR1 KGHSH and CDR2 LQKENI. CDR3: CASSPWTGTNYAQYF. The CDR3 bases are TGTGCCAGCTCACCTTGGACGGGAACCAATTACGCCCAGTACTTC.

The table lists this clonotype with many counts. The gene calls are TRBV28 and TRBJ1-2; 9 bases align to TRBD1. V was pared by 8 bases and J by 9 bases, with 4 bases of the junction left unmatched. Germline assignment: CDR1 MDHEN and CDR2 SYDVKM. The CDR3 spans 11 residues. The CDR3 here is CASGTGRRYTF. The CDR3 DNA reads as TGTGCCAGCGGGACAGGGAGGCGCTACACCTTC.